Sequencing of this TCR beta chain was carried out in a study of Graves' ophthalmopathy and Graves' hyperthyroidism. This clonotype was recorded at least ten times. The germline gene is not matched at one end of the junction; a read error may be the cause. Amplification from RNA transcripts yielded the TCR beta CDR3 regions. The authors performed first-round RT-PCR with HTBI primers and then a second-round multiplex PCR. TCRdb reprocessed the multiplex PCR reads with MiXCR, giving one entry per CDR3 protein. The sample carries about 660,000 distinct CDR3 sequences, approximately 39% recorded once. CDR1 is SGHRS, CDR2 YFSETQ, per germline. This CDR3 contains 13 residues.

This sequence was found in an adult man with Graves' ophthalmopathy. The chain uses TRBV5-1 and TRBJ1-1; no reliable D call. Specimen: peripheral blood. This CDR3 is CASSLATGSEAFF. The CDR3 DNA follows: TGTGCCAGCAGCTTAGCAACGGGGAGTGAAGCTTTCTTT.